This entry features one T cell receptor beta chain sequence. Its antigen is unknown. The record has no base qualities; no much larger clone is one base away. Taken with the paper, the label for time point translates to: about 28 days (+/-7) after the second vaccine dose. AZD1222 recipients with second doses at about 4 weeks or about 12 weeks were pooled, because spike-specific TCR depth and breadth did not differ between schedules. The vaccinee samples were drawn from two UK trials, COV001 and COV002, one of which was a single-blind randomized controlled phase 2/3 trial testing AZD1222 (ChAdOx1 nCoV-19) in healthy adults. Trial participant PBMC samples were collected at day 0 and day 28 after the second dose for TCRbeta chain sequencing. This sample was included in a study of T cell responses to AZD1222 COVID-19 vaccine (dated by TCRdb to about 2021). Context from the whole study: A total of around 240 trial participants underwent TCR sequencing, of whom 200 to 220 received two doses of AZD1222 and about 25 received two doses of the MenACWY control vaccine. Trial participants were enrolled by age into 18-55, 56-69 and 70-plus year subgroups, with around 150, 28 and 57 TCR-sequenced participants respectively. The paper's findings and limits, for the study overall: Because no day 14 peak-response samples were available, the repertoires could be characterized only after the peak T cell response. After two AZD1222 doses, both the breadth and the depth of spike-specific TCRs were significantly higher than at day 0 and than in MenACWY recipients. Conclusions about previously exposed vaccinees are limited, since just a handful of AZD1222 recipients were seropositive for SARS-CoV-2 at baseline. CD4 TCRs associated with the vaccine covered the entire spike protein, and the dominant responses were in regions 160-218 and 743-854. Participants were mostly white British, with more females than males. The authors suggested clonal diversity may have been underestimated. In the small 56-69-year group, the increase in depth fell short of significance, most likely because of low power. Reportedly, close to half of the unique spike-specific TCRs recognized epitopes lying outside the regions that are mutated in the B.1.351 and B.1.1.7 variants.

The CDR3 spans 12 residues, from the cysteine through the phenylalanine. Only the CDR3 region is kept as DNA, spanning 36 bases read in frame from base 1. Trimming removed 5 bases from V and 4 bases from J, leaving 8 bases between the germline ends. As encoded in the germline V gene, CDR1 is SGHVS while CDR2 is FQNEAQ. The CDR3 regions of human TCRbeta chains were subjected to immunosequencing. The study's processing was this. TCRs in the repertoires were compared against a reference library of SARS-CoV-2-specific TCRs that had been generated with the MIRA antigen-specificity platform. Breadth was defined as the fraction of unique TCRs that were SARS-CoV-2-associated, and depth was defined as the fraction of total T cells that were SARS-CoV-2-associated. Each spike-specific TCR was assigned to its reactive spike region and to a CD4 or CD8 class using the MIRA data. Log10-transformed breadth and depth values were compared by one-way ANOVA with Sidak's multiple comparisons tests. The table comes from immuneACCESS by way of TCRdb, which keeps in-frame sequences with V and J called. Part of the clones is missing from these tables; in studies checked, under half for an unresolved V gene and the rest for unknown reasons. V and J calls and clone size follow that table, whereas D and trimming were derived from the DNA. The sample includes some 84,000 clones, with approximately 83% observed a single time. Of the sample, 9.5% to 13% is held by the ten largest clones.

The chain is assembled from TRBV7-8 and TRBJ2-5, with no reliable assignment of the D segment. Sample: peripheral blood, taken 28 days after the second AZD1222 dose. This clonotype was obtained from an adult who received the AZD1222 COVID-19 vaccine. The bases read TGTGCCAGCAGCCCCCGCATAGAGACCCAGTACTTC. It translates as CASSPRIETQYF.